This TCR beta chain was sequenced during a study of T cell responses to AZD1222 COVID-19 vaccine. V was trimmed by 2 bases and J by 5 bases, leaving 6 bases between them. The CDR3 has 11 residues. Germline loops: CDR1 GTSNPN, CDR2 SVGIG (reference sequence). The data were produced by immunoSEQ multiplex PCR, yet TCRdb's version contains in-frame clones alone and is incomplete. The table has 100,000 to 150,000 clones, more than 90% seen once. Study observations and caveats: The reported proportion of spike-specific TCRs targeting unmutated variant regions was nearly half. A rise in Spike-specific TCR breadth and depth followed two AZD1222 doses. The span of vaccine-associated CD4 TCRs extended across spike, with dominance at 160-218 and 743-854.

This clone was recorded once. Antigen specificity is unknown. The study pooled second doses at about 4 or about 12 weeks. The TCR sequence derives from an adult who received the AZD1222 COVID-19 vaccine. The chain links TRBV30 to TRBJ1-2; no reliable D call. The source was peripheral blood, collected 28 days after the second AZD1222 dose. The CDR3 coding sequence is TGTGCCTGGAGTCTCCAATATGGCTACACCTTC. Translation gives CAWSLQYGYTF.